These 23 T cell receptor beta chains share one sample of origin, sequenced in a study of graft-versus-host responses after intestinal transplantation. No antigen has been assigned to these receptors. Clones were sequenced by immunoSEQ multiplex PCR, and TCRdb holds only the in-frame ones, with some missing. The repertoire holds nearly 95,000 clones, with more than 85% as singletons. This specimen consisted of unstimulated CD8+ T cells sorted from spleen or lymph node cells, obtained before intestinal transplant. The source is a human donor who received an intestinal transplant.

The genes are TRBV19 and TRBJ2-7, with a possible D match to TRBD1 (5 bases). CDR1 is LNHDA and CDR2 is SQIVND in the germline V gene (reference sequence). The V end was cut by 3 bases, the J end by 1 base, with 13 bases between. CDR3 length equals 15 residues. Here the CDR3 DNA reads TGTGCCAGTAGTATTAGTGCAGGGAAGTCCTACGAGCAGTACTTC. Protein product: CASSISAGKSYEQYF.

This clone was picked up one time. The chain couples TRBV11-2 to TRBJ1-2; 11 bases align to TRBD1. V trimming: 1 base; J trimming: 6 bases; junction bases outside the gene matches: 4. This CDR3 is 15 amino acids long. The germline gives CDR1 SGHAT, CDR2 FQNNGV. CDR3 sequence: CASSLVDRGLNGYTF. The CDR3 nucleotides are TGTGCCAGCAGCTTAGTGGACAGGGGGCTGAATGGCTACACCTTC.

The gene calls are TRBV5-7 and TRBJ1-5, with TRBD1 as a possible D gene (6 bases). TRBV5-7 is classed as an ORF, of uncertain function. V lost 4 bases, J lost 4 bases, and 15 bases lay in between. The CDR3 length is 15 residues. The CDR3 nucleotides read TGTGCCAGCAGCGTGGTGGGACACAGTAATCAGCCCCAGCATTTT. As protein: CASSVVGHSNQPQHF.

On this clone: The junction departs from the called germline gene at one end, perhaps through a read error. The chain couples TRBV7-9 to TRBJ1-5; D gene ambiguous. CDR3 length: 14 amino acids. CDR1 and CDR2 from the germline V gene are SEHNR and FQNEAQ (reference sequence). The CDR3 spells CASSLGVPYQPQHF. Written as DNA, the CDR3 is TGTGCCAGCAGTTTAGGTGTTCCCTATCAGCCCCAGCATTTT.

The table lists this clone with a few counts. The CDR3 DNA follows: TGTGCCAGCAGCGCTACAGGGGCAGGTGACACCATATATTTT. It translates to CASSATGAGDTIYF. The chain recombines TRBV7-2 with TRBJ1-3; 7 bases agree with TRBD1. This CDR3 contains 14 residues. The germline V gene encodes CDR1 SGHTA and CDR2 FQGNSA. The V segment lost 5 bases and the J segment 8 bases; nucleotides outside the gene matches: 9.

The chain employs TRBV11-2 and TRBJ1-3; D unresolved. There are 12 residues in the CDR3. Between the trimmed V and J ends, which lost 3 bases and 7 bases, there was a span of 7 bases. Germline V gives CDR1 SGHAT, CDR2 FQNNGV. CDR3 region: CASSLELNTIYF. The CDR3 coding sequence is TGTGCCAGCAGCTTGGAGCTTAACACCATATATTTT.

About this clone: Other DNA sequences within the sample encode an identical CDR3. The chain has TRBV27 and TRBJ2-3; TRBD2 might be the D (6 bases). The germline V and J ends were trimmed by 8 bases and 0 bases, with 15 bases remaining between them. The germline V gene encodes CDR1 MNHEY and CDR2 SMNVEV (reference sequence). CDR3 length equals 15 residues. CDR3 protein: CASRGTGFSTDTQYF. The CDR3 DNA is TGTGCCAGCCGCGGGACTGGATTTAGCACAGATACGCAGTATTTT.

This sequence joins TRBV11-2 and TRBJ2-7; D not certain. The germline V and J ends were trimmed by 6 bases and 0 bases, with 9 bases remaining between them. The germline gives CDR1 SGHAT, CDR2 FQNNGV. The CDR3 contains 13 residues. The CDR3 is CASRIDNSYEQYF. For the CDR3, the DNA is TGTGCCAGCAGGATAGACAACTCCTACGAGCAGTACTTC.

This clone was seen only a few times. This chain joins TRBV6-6 and TRBJ2-7; 9 nucleotides agree with TRBD1. CDR3 length: 15 amino acids. In germline, CDR1 is MNHNY, CDR2 SVGAGI (reference sequence). V lost 3 bases and J lost 1; bases outside the gene matches: 4. In nucleotides, the CDR3 is TGTGCCAGCAGTTATCTCGGGACAGGGTCCTACGAGCAGTACTTC. Protein product: CASSYLGTGSYEQYF.

This chain uses TRBV15 with TRBJ2-2; D gene uncertain. Germline V gene data show CDR1 as LNHNV and CDR2 as YYDKDF (reference sequence). Trimming left V 1 base short and J 6 bases short, with 3 bases between. The CDR3 contains 12 residues. The CDR3: CATSRGPGELFF. CDR3 DNA sequence: TGTGCCACCAGCAGAGGGCCCGGGGAGCTGTTTTTT.

V gene TRBV7-2 combines with J gene TRBJ2-7; D is unresolved. The CDR3 extends over 14 amino acids. Trimming cost V 1 base and J 2 bases, with 9 bases left between them. CDR1 is SGHTA and CDR2 is FQGNSA in the germline V gene. The CDR3 DNA follows: TGTGCCAGCAGCTTAGTGGGCTCGCCCTACGAGCAGTACTTC. This translates into CASSLVGSPYEQYF.

V usage is TRBV27 and J usage is TRBJ1-2, with 7 nucleotides matching TRBD1. The CDR3 contains 20 residues. The V segment lost 1 base and the J segment 10 bases; nucleotides outside the gene matches: 27. Per germline, CDR1 MNHEY and CDR2 SMNVEV (reference sequence). In nucleotides, the CDR3 is TGTGCCAGCAGTTTATTCTCGGGGCCCCACTTACAGGGGTCCTCGGATGCCTACACCTTC. Its protein product is CASSLFSGPHLQGSSDAYTF.

The V gene is TRBV4-3, the J gene TRBJ1-2; possible D gene TRBD1, 5 bases. The CDR3 consists of 15 residues. The V and J ends lost 2 bases and 3 bases respectively, with 13 bases between them. Germline V gene sequence: CDR1 LGHNA, CDR2 YSLEER. CDR3 DNA: TGCGCCAGCAGCCAAATCCTCTGGGGGGACTATGGCTACACCTTC. Its protein is CASSQILWGDYGYTF.

This chain connects TRBV19 to TRBJ2-5, with 7 bases lining up with TRBD2. V was pared by 3 bases and J by 4 bases, with 2 bases of the junction left unmatched. The CDR3 sequence is 13 residues long. Germline V gene sequence: CDR1 LNHDA, CDR2 SQIVND (reference sequence). In DNA, the CDR3 is TGTGCCAGTAGTATCGGGGGGACAGAGACCCAGTACTTC. It yields the protein CASSIGGTETQYF. The full variable domain, in which reference TRBV19 and TRBJ2-5 provide the parts outside the CDR3, is DGGITQSPKYLFRKEGQNVTLSCEQNLNHDAMYWYRQDPGQGLRLIYYSQIVNDFQKGDIAEGYSVSREKKESFPLTVTSAQKNPTAFYLCASSIGGTETQYFGPGTRLLVL.

This clone has a single count. This chain connects TRBV7-8 to TRBJ1-5; D perhaps matches TRBD1 (6 bases). The V end lost 5 bases, the J end lost 0 bases, and 14 bases lay between the germline ends. The germline V gene has CDR1 SGHVS and CDR2 FQNEAQ. The CDR3 loop spans 16 amino acids. As DNA, the CDR3 is TGTGCCAGCAGCATGTACAGGGACTATAGCAATCAGCCCCAGCATTTT. It translates to CASSMYRDYSNQPQHF.

The rearrangement links TRBV5-5 to TRBJ2-2; D possibly corresponds to TRBD1 (5 bases). The V gene's germline CDR1 is SGHKS and CDR2 YYEKEE (reference sequence). The V end lost 5 bases, the J end lost 4 bases, and 18 bases lay between the germline ends. The CDR3 is made up of 16 amino acids. The CDR3 DNA follows: TGTGCCAGCAGTCAAGGACACGTTCTACCCACCGGGGAGCTGTTTTTT. Translating gives CASSQGHVLPTGELFF. The complete variable domain, with remaining parts taken from reference TRBV5-5 and TRBJ2-2, reads DAGVTQSPTHLIKTRGQQVTLRCSPISGHKSVSWYQQVLGQGPQFIFQYYEKEERGRGNFPDRFSARQFPNYSSELNVNALLLGDSALYLCASSQGHVLPTGELFFGEGSRLTVL.

J is TRBJ2-3 and V is TRBV7-6; TRBD1 aligns across 8 bases. The J segment lost 3 bases and the V segment lost 3 bases, leaving 8 bases of the junction unmatched. This CDR3 contains 16 residues. Per the germline V gene, CDR1 is SGHVS and CDR2 is FNYEAQ. CDR3 nucleotide sequence: TGTGCCAGCAGCTTCTATCAGGGACAGGTTACAGATACGCAGTATTTT. Its protein product is CASSFYQGQVTDTQYF. The full variable domain, in which reference TRBV7-6 and TRBJ2-3 provide the parts outside the CDR3, is GAGVSQSPRYKVTKRGQDVALRCDPISGHVSLYWYRQALGQGPEFLTYFNYEAQQDKSGLPNDRFSAERPEGSISTLTIQRTEQRDSAMYRCASSFYQGQVTDTQYFGPGTRLTVL.

This chain joins TRBV19 and TRBJ1-5; D is unresolved. The V and J ends lost 5 bases and 0 bases respectively, with 17 bases between them. The V gene's germline CDR1 is LNHDA and CDR2 SQIVND (reference sequence). This CDR3 is 17 amino acids long. DNA of the CDR3: TGTGCCAGTAGTTGGGAGGTAGCGTTAGGTAGCAATCAGCCCCAGCATTTT. Translated: CASSWEVALGSNQPQHF.

The rearrangement uses TRBV4-3 and TRBJ2-7; TRBD1 matches 10 bases. Trimming removed 0 bases from V and 4 bases from J; junction bases left unmatched: 6. Germline V gene lookup returns CDR1 LGHNA and CDR2 YSLEER. The CDR3 consists of 16 residues. CDR3 loop: CASSQDSTGGSYEQYF. For the CDR3, the DNA is TGCGCCAGCAGCCAAGATTCGACAGGGGGCTCTTACGAGCAGTACTTC.

The chain employs TRBV2 and TRBJ2-7; D is uncertain. The CDR3 is made up of 13 amino acids. Deletions cut 4 bases from V and 5 bases from J, with 12 bases between. Germline V gene lookup returns CDR1 SNHLY and CDR2 FYNNEI. Here the CDR3 reads CASSGALIHEQYF. For the CDR3, the DNA is TGTGCCAGCAGTGGGGCTCTTATCCACGAGCAGTACTTC. The complete variable domain, with remaining parts taken from reference TRBV2 and TRBJ2-7, reads EPEVTQTPSHQVTQMGQEVILRCVPISNHLYFYWYRQILGQKVEFLVSFYNNEISEKSEIFDDQFSVERPDGSNFTLKIRSTKLEDSAMYFCASSGALIHEQYFGPGTRLTVT.

V gene TRBV7-6 combines with J gene TRBJ2-1; a possible D gene is TRBD2 (6 bases). The germline V gene encodes CDR1 SGHVS and CDR2 FNYEAQ. Trimming removed 4 bases at V and 0 bases at J, with 16 bases between. The CDR3 consists of 17 residues. DNA for the CDR3: TGTGCCAGCAGCTCCCCCGGTAGCGGATCCTCCTACAATGAGCAGTTCTTC. Protein: CASSSPGSGSSYNEQFF.

This clone has a single count. The chain joins TRBV9 to TRBJ2-3; the D gene is possibly TRBD2 (6 bases). Germline-derived CDR1 and CDR2 are SGDLS and YYNGEE. CDR3 length: 12 amino acids. The V end was cut by 4 bases, the J end by 10 bases, with 13 bases between. The CDR3 is CASSPEPGAQYF. The CDR3 coding sequence is TGTGCCAGCAGCCCGGAGCCGGGGGCGCAGTATTTT.

In its sample, this clone was seen once. The rearrangement uses TRBV11-2 and TRBJ2-7; TRBD1 agrees at 10 bases. From germline, CDR1 is SGHAT and CDR2 FQNNGV. The CDR3 is 15 amino acids. Losses at the gene ends were 5 bases for V and 2 bases for J; bases not matched to a gene: 6. The DNA for the CDR3 is TGTGCCAGCAGCCCCGGGACAGGGGAGACCTACGAGCAGTACTTC. Translated: CASSPGTGETYEQYF.